The 5 T cell receptor beta chains reported below all come from one sample, sequenced in a study of T cells in Graves' hyperthyroidism and ophthalmopathy. Amplified TCR beta CDR3 regions came from RNA transcripts. The HTBI primer set drove a first-round RT-PCR of the TCR CDR3. Using its own MiXCR run on the multiplex PCR reads, TCRdb lists one record per CDR3 protein. The sample consists of about 500,000 distinct CDR3 sequences, 16% of them appearing once. Sequences were obtained from blood. These receptors were taken from a woman in her late teens or twenties with Graves' hyperthyroidism.

Points on this clonotype: With a much larger clone just one base away, this may be a read error. The CDR3 here is CSPPRGGEKSTGELFF. The DNA for the CDR3 is TGCAGTCCACCCCGCGGGGGCGAAAAGAGCACCGGGGAGCTGTTTTTT. This sequence joins TRBV29-1 and TRBJ2-2, with D tentatively TRBD2 (7 bases). The CDR3 spans 16 residues. Germline CDR1 SQVTM, CDR2 ANQGSEA.

Here the CDR3 DNA reads TGCAGTGCTAGGAGGGGAGGCGGGGAGCTGTTTTTT. Translating it yields CSARRGGGELFF. V and J are TRBV20-1 and TRBJ2-2; D possibly corresponds to TRBD2 (6 bases). This CDR3 contains 12 residues. Trimming took 3 bases from V and 7 from J, leaving 9 bases between them. Germline V gene lookup returns CDR1 DFQATT and CDR2 SNEGSKA (reference sequence).

This clonotype was seen at least ten times. This sequence joins TRBV20-1 and TRBJ2-7, with 8 bases fitting TRBD1. CDR1 is DFQATT, CDR2 SNEGSKA, per germline (reference sequence). V lost 3 bases, J lost 5 bases, and 9 bases stayed unmatched. This CDR3 contains 14 residues. This CDR3 reads CSASPGQVLDEQYF. The CDR3 DNA sequence: TGCAGTGCTAGCCCGGGACAGGTACTCGACGAGCAGTACTTC.

This clonotype has just a few counts. V usage is TRBV30 and J usage is TRBJ2-1; 9 positions match TRBD2. The trim removed 0 bases at V and 8 bases at J, leaving 11 bases unmatched. CDR3 size: 16 residues. From germline, CDR1 is GTSNPN and CDR2 SVGIG (reference sequence). The CDR3 DNA follows: TGTGCCTGGAGTGTAATCCGCGGGAGGGCTGTCTATGAGCAGTTCTTC. This codes for CAWSVIRGRAVYEQFF.

The chain combines TRBV5-6 with TRBJ2-7; 7 nucleotides line up with TRBD1. The J segment lost 3 bases and the V segment lost 1 base, leaving 10 bases of the junction unmatched. The CDR3 contains 16 residues. Germline V gene lookup returns CDR1 SGHDT and CDR2 YYEEEE. Here the CDR3 reads CASSLYGGAGGYEQYF. The CDR3 DNA reads TGTGCCAGCAGCTTGTACGGCGGCGCAGGGGGCTACGAGCAGTACTTC.